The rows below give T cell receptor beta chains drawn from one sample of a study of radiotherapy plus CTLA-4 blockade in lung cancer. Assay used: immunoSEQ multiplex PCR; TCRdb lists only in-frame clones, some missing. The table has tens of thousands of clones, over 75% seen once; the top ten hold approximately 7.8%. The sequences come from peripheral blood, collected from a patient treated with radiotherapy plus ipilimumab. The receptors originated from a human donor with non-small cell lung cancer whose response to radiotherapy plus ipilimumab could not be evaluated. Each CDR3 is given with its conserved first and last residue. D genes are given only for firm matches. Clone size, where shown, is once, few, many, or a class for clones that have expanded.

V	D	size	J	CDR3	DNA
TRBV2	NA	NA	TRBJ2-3	CASRRRGTVSTDTQYF	TGTGCCAGCCGGAGGAGGGGGACAGTCAGCACAGATACGCAGTATTTT
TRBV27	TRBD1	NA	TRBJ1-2	CASSSIPPGQGAYGYTF	TGTGCCAGCAGTTCCATACCCCCGGGACAGGGCGCCTATGGCTACACCTTC
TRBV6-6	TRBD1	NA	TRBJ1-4	CASSYDRGSTNEKLFF	TGTGCCAGCAGTTACGACAGGGGTTCAACTAATGAAAAACTGTTTTTT
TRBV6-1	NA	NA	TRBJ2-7	CASIGTALSYEQYF	TGTGCCAGCATTGGCACAGCCCTCTCCTACGAGCAGTACTTC
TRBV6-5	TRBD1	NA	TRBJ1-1	CASSSGQPKTFF	TGTGCCAGCAGTTCGGGACAGCCTAAGACTTTCTTT
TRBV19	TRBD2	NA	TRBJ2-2	CASKAGVPGELFF	TGTGCCAGTAAGGCGGGGGTCCCGGGGGAGCTGTTTTTT
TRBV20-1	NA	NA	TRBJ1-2	CSPRGSGYTF	TGCAGCCCCAGGGGAAGTGGCTACACCTTC
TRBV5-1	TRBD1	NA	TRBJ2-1	CASSDSGQGTYNEQFF	TGCGCCAGCAGCGATTCGGGACAGGGCACCTACAATGAGCAGTTCTTC
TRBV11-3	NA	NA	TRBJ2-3	CASSLGGEDTQYF	TGTGCCAGCAGCTTAGGGGGGGAAGATACGCAGTATTTT
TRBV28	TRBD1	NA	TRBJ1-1	CASSPRTGQAFF	TGTGCCAGCAGTCCACGGACAGGCCAAGCTTTCTTT
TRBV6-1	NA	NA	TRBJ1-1	CASSEWQGMGTEAFF	TGTGCCAGCAGTGAATGGCAGGGGATGGGAACTGAAGCTTTCTTT
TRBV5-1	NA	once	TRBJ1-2	CASSPSTDRYYGYTF	TGCGCCAGCAGCCCGTCGACCGACAGGTACTATGGCTACACCTTC
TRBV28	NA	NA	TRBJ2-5	CASRRTIGETQYF	TGTGCCAGCAGGCGGACTATCGGAGAGACCCAGTACTTC
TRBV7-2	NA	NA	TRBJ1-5	CASSSEGGNQPQHF	TGTGCCAGCAGCTCCGAGGGGGGGAATCAGCCCCAGCATTTT
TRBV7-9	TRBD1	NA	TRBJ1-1	CASSRTGESTEAFF	TGTGCCAGCAGCCGGACAGGGGAGAGCACTGAAGCTTTCTTT
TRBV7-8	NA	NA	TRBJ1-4	CASSLEARSSGKLFF	TGTGCCAGCAGCTTAGAGGCCAGATCATCGGGAAAACTGTTTTTT
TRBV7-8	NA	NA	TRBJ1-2	CASSLGRGGYTF	TGTGCCAGCAGCTTAGGCAGGGGTGGCTACACCTTC
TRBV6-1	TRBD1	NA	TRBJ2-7	CASRVADRGLYEQYF	TGTGCCAGCAGGGTGGCAGACAGGGGGCTGTACGAGCAGTACTTC
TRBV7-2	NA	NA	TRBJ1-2	CASSTTGWGNYGYTF	TGTGCCAGCAGCACCACAGGGTGGGGGAACTATGGCTACACCTTC
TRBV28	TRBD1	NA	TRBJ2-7	CASLGRDRGYEQYF	TGTGCCAGCCTCGGGCGGGACAGGGGCTACGAGCAGTACTTC
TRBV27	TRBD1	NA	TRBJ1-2	CASSPGGSGYGYTF	TGTGCCAGCAGTCCAGGGGGCTCTGGCTATGGCTACACCTTC
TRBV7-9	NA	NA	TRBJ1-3	CASSLAEGLNTIYF	TGTGCCAGCAGCTTAGCGGAGGGGCTAAACACCATATATTTT
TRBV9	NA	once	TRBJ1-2	CASSVAGGANYGYTF	TGTGCCAGCAGCGTAGCTGGAGGGGCCAACTATGGCTACACCTTC
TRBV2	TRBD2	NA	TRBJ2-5	CASSMEREGEETQYF	TGTGCCAGCAGTATGGAGCGGGAGGGCGAAGAGACCCAGTACTTC
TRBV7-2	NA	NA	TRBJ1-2	CASSQETGNYGYTF	TGTGCCAGCAGCCAAGAAACGGGAAACTATGGCTACACCTTC
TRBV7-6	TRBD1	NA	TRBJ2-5	CASSLGDRQETQYF	TGTGCCAGCAGCTTAGGGGACAGACAAGAGACCCAGTACTTC
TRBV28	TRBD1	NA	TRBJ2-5	CASNQPSGGAGFQETQYF	TGTGCCAGCAACCAACCCTCAGGGGGCGCGGGGTTCCAAGAGACCCAGTACTTC
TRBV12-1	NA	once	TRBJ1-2	CASSLRGADGCTF	TGTGCCAGCAGCTTGCGGGGGGCAGATGGCTGCACCTTC
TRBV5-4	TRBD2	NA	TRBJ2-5	CATHGGLAGGQETQYF	TGTGCCACCCATGGGGGGCTAGCGGGAGGGCAAGAGACCCAGTACTTC
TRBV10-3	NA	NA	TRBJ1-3	CASTGSSGNTIYF	TGTGCCTCCACGGGAAGCTCTGGAAACACCATATATTTT
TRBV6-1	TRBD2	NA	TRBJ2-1	CASGKLAGGYNEQFF	TGTGCCAGCGGTAAGCTAGCGGGAGGTTACAATGAGCAGTTCTTC
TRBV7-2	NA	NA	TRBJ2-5	CASSPEERTQYF	TGTGCCAGCAGCCCCGAGGAGCGGACCCAGTACTTC
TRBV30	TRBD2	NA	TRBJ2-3	CAWTGTSGRDTQYF	TGTGCCTGGACCGGGACTAGCGGGAGAGATACGCAGTATTTT
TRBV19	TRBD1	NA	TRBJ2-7	CASSMGGSGTGAYEQYF	TGTGCCAGTAGTATGGGGGGCTCGGGGACAGGAGCCTACGAGCAGTACTTC
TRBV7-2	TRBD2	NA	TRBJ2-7	CASSSIAGSSSYEQYF	TGTGCCAGCAGCTCAATAGCGGGGTCAAGCTCCTACGAGCAGTACTTC
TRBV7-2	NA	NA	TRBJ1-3	CASSLQAGGNTIYF	TGTGCCAGCAGCTTACAGGCAGGTGGAAACACCATATATTTT
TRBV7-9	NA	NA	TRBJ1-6	CASKAGFMDSPLHF	TGTGCCAGCAAGGCGGGATTTATGGATTCACCCCTCCACTTT
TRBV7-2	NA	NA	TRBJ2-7	CASSSRAGFEQYF	TGTGCCAGCAGCTCCAGGGCCGGCTTTGAGCAGTACTTC
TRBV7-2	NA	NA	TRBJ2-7	CASSLIEVGEQYF	TGTGCCAGCAGTTTAATCGAGGTCGGCGAGCAGTACTTC